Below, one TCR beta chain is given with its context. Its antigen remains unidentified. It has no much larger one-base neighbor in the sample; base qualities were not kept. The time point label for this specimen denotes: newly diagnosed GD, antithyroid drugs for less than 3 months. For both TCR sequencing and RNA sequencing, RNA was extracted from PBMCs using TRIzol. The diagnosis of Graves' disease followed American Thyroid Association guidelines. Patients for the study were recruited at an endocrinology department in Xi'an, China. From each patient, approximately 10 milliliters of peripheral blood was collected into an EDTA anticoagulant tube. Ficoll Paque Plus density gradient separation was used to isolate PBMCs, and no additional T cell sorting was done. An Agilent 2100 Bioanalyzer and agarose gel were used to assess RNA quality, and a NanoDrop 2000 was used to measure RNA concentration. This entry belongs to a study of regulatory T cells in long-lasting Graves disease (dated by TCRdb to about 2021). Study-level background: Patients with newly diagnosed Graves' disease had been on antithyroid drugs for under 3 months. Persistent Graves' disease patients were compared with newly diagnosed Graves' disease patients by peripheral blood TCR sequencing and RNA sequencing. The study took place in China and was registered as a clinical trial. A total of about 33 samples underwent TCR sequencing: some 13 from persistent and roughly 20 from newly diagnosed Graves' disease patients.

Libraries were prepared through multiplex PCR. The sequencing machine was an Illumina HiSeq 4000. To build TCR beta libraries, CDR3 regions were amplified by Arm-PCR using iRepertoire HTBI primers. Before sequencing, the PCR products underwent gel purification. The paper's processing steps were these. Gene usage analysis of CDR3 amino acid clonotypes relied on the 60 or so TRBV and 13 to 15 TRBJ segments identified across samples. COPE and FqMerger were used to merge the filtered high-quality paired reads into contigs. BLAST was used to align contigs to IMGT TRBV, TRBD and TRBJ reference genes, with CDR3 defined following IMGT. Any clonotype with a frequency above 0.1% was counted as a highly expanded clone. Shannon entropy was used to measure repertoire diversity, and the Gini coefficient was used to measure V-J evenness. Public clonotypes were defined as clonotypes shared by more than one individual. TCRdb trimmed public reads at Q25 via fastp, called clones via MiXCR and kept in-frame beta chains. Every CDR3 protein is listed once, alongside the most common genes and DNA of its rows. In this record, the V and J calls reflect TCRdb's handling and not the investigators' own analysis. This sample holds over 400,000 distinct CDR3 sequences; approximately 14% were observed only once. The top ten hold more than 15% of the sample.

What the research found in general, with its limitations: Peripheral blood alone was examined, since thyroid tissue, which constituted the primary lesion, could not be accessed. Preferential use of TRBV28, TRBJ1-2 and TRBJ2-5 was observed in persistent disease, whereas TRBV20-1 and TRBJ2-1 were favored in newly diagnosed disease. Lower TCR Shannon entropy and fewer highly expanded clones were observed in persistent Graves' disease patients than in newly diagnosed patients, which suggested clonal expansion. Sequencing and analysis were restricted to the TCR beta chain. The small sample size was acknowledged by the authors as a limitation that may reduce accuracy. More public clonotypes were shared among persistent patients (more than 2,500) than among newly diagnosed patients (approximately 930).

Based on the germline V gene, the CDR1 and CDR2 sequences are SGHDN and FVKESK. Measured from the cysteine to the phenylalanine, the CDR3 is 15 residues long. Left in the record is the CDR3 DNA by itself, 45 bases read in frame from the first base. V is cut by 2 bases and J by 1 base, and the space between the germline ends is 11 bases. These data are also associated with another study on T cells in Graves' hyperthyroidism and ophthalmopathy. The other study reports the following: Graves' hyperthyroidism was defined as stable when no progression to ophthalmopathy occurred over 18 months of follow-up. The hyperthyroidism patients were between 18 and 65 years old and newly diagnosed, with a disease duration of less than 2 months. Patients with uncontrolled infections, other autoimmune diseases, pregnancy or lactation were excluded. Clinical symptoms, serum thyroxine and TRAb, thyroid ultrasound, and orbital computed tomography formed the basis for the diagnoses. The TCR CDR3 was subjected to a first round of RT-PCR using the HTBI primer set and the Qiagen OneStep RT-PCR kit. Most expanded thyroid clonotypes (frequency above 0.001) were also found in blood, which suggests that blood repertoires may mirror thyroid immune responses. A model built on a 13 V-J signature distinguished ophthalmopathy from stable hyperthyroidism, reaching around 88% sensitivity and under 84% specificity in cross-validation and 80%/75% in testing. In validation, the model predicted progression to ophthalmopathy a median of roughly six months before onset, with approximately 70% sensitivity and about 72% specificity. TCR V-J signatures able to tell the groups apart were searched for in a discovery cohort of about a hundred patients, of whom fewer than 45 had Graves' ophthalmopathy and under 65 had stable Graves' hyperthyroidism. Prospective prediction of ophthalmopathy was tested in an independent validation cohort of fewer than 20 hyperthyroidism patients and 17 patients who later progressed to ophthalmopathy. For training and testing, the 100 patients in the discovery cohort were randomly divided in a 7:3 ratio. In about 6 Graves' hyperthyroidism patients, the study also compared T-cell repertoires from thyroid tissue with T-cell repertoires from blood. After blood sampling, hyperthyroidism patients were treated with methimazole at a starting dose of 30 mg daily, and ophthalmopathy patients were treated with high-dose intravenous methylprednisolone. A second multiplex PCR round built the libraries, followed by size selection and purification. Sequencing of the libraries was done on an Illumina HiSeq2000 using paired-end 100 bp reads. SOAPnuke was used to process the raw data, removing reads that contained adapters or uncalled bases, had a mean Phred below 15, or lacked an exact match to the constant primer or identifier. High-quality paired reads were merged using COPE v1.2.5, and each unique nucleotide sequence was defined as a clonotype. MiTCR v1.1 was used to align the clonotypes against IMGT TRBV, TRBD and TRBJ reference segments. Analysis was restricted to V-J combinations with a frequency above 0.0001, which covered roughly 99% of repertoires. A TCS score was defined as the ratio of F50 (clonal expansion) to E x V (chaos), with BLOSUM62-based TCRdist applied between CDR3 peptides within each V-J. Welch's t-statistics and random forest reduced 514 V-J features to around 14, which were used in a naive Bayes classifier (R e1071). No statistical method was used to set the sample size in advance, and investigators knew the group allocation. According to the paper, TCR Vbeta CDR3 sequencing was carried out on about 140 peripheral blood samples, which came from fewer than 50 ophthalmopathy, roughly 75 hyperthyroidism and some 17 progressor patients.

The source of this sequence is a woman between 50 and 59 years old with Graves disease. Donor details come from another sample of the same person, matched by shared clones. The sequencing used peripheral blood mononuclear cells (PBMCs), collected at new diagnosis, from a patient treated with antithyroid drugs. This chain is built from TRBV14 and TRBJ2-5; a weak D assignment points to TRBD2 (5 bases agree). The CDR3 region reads CASSQQRGIQETQYF. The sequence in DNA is TGTGCCAGCAGCCAACAGCGAGGGATCCAAGAGACCCAGTACTTC.